A single sample gave rise to the 7 T cell receptor beta chains below, sequenced in a study of metastatic and nonmetastatic thyroid tumors. Thyroid surgery had not been preceded by any treatment in any patient. TCRdb redid the clone calls on the PCR reads using MiXCR. The sample contains roughly 15,000 clones, 29% of which appear only once. The sequencing input was tumor tissue. The receptor source for this set is a male donor with papillary thyroid cancer or a benign thyroid nodule (not recorded which). Some clones in this sample may be carry-over from other donors' samples.

This clone occurred many times. This chain connects TRBV6-1 to TRBJ1-1; D remains unclear. The V end was cut by 5 bases, the J end by 9 bases, with 7 bases between. CDR3 length: 10 amino acids. CDR1 and CDR2 from the germline V gene are MNHNS and SASEGT. The chain's CDR3 is CASSSVQAFF. For the CDR3, the DNA is TGTGCCAGCAGTTCGGTACAAGCTTTCTTT.

This clone was seen ten or more times. J is TRBJ2-5 and V is TRBV5-6; 9 nucleotides match TRBD1. The germline V gene has CDR1 SGHDT and CDR2 YYEEEE. The CDR3 runs 16 residues. After removal of 3 bases from V and 2 bases from J, the junction contained 8 bases not matched to a gene. The CDR3 DNA sequence: TGTGCCAGCAGCTCGGGACAGGGCCATCTACAAGAGACCCAGTACTTC. This translates into CASSSGQGHLQETQYF.

This chain links TRBV7-2 with TRBJ2-1; D remains unclear. Trimming removed 7 bases at V and 6 bases at J, with 16 bases between. Germline-derived CDR1 and CDR2 are SGHTA and FQGNSA. The CDR3 is 14 amino acids. The CDR3 loop is CASTPLGSGNEQFF. CDR3 DNA: TGTGCCAGCACCCCCCTAGGGTCCGGCAATGAGCAGTTCTTC.

As for this clone: The junction departs from germline at one end; a sequencing error may be responsible. The V call is TRBV18, the J call TRBJ1-1; D is possibly TRBD1 (5 bases). CDR1 is KGHSH, CDR2 LQKENI, per germline. CDR3 length equals 15 residues. The CDR3 loop reads CASSPPTRGDSEAFF. In DNA form, the CDR3 reads TGTGCCAGCTCGCCACCGACCCGGGGGGACTCTGAAGCTTTCTTT.

This clone was counted many times. This chain links TRBV30 with TRBJ1-6, with 7 positions matching TRBD1. CDR1 and CDR2 from the germline V gene are GTSNPN and SVGIG (reference sequence). The CDR3 extends over 13 amino acids. V was pared by 4 bases and J by 7 bases, with 4 bases of the junction left unmatched. The CDR3 DNA reads as TGTGCCTGGAACAGGGGCTTCAATTCACCCCTCCACTTT. It specifies CAWNRGFNSPLHF.

In this sample, this clone turned up many times. V is TRBV19 and J is TRBJ2-2, with D perhaps TRBD1 (6 bases). Germline CDR1 LNHDA, CDR2 SQIVND (reference sequence). V was trimmed by 5 bases and J by 4 bases, leaving 20 bases between them. The CDR3 is made up of 17 amino acids. The CDR3 reads CASSRLSGIGGTGELFF. CDR3 nucleotide sequence: TGTGCCAGTAGTCGACTCTCCGGGATAGGGGGCACCGGGGAGCTGTTTTTT.

This clone came up a few times. The chain carries TRBV19 and TRBJ2-1; TRBD1 matches at 7 bases. This CDR3 spans 12 amino acids. With V trimmed by 1 base and J by 10 bases, 1 base remained unmatched. From germline, CDR1 is LNHDA and CDR2 SQIVND (reference sequence). CDR3: CASSIGGGEQFF. The CDR3 DNA sequence: TGTGCCAGTAGTATAGGAGGGGGCGAGCAGTTCTTC.